Sequencing of this T cell receptor beta chain was carried out in a study of shared clonotypes between healthy human individuals. Study-wide background: Each donor had three CD4 naive, three CD4 memory, two CD8 naive and one CD8 memory plate.

Deep-level running was used for the assay. Produced via immunoSEQ multiplex PCR; TCRdb's table is partial and in-frame only. The repertoire holds roughly 1,000,000 clones, 75% to 85% seen once, with approximately 0.52% in the top ten. The donors, all of them Caucasian adults, lived in Nashville, Tennessee. The source of this sequence is a man younger than 35 in good health. Some clones in this sample may be carry-over from other donors' samples. Sequencing input: memory CD4+ T cells from PBMCs. The subset denotes: CD45RA-negative fraction.

CDR3 region: CASSSSFRDRGQHEQFF. The CDR3 region has the DNA TGTGCCAGCAGTTCCTCTTTCCGGGACAGGGGGCAGCATGAGCAGTTCTTC. The chain combines TRBV28 with TRBJ2-1, with 12 positions matching TRBD1. J was trimmed by 8 bases and V by 4 bases; bases with no gene match: 12. Germline V gene data show CDR1 as MDHEN and CDR2 as SYDVKM. The CDR3 covers 17 residues.